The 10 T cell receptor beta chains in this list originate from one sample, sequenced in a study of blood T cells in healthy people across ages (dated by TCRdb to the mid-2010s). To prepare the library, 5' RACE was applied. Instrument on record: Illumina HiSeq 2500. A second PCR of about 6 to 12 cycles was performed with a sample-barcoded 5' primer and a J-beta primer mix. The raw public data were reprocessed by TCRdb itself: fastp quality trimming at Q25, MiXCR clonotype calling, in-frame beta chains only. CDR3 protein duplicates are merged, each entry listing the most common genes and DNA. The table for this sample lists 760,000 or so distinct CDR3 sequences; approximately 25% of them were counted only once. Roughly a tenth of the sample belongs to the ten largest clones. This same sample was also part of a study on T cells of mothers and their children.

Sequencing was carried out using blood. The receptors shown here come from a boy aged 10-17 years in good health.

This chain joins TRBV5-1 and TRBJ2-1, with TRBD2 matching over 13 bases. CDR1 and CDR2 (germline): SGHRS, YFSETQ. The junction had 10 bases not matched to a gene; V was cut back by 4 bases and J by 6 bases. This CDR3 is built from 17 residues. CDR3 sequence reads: CASSPGLAGKSGNEQFF. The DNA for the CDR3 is TGCGCCAGCAGCCCGGGACTAGCGGGAAAGTCCGGCAATGAGCAGTTCTTC.

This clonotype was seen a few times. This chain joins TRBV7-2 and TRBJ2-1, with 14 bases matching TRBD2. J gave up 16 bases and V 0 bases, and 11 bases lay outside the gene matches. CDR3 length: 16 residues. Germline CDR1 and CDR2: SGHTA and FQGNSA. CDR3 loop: CASSLAPTSGRESSFF. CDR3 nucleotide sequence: TGTGCCAGCAGCTTAGCCCCGACTAGCGGGAGGGAATCGAGTTTCTTC. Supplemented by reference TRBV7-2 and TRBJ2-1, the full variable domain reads GAGVSQSPSNKVTEKGKDVELRCDPISGHTALYWYRQSLGQGLEFLIYFQGNSAPDKSGLPSDRFSAERTGGSVSTLTIQRTQQEDSAVYLCASSLAPTSGRESSFFGPGTRLTVL.

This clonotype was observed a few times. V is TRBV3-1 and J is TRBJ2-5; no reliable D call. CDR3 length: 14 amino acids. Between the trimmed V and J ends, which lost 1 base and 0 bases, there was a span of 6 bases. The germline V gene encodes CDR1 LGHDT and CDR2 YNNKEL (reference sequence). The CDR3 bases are TGTGCCAGCAGCCAAGTGACAAACCAAGAGACCCAGTACTTC. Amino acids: CASSQVTNQETQYF.

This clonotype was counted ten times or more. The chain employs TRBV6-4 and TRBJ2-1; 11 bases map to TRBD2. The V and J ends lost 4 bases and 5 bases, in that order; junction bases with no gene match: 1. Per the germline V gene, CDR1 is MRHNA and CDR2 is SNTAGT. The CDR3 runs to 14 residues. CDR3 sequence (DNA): TGTGCCAGCAGTGGACTAGCGGGGAACAATGAGCAGTTCTTC. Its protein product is CASSGLAGNNEQFF.

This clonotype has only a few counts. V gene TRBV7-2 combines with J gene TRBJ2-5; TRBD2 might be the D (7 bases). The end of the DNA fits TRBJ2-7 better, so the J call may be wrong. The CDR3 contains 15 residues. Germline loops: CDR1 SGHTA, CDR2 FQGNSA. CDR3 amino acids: CASSLQGGGPYEQYF. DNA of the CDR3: TGTGCCAGCAGCTTGCAGGGAGGGGGGCCCTACGAGCAGTACTTC.

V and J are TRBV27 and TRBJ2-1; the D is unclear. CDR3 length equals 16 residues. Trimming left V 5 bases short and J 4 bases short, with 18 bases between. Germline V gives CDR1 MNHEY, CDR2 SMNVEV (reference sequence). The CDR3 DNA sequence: TGTGCCAGCAGTCCGCTTCTGGGGATCCCGTACAATGAGCAGTTCTTC. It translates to CASSPLLGIPYNEQFF.

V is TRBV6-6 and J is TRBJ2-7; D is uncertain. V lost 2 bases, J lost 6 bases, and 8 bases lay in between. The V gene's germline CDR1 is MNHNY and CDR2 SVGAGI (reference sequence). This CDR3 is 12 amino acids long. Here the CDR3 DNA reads TGTGCCAGCAGTTACGGTATATCCGAGCAGTACTTC. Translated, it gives CASSYGISEQYF.

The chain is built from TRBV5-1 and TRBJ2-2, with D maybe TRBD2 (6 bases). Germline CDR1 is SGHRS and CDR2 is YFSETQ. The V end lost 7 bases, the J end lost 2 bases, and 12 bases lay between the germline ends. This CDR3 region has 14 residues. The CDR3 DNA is TGCGCCAGCGGAGGAGGGCCCAACACCGGGGAGCTGTTTTTT. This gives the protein CASGGGPNTGELFF.

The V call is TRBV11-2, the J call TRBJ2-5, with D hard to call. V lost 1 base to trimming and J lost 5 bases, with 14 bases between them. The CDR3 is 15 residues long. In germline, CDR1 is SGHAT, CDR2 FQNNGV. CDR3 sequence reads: CASSLGGPMGETQYF. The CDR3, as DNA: TGTGCCAGCAGCTTAGGTGGCCCTATGGGGGAGACCCAGTACTTC.

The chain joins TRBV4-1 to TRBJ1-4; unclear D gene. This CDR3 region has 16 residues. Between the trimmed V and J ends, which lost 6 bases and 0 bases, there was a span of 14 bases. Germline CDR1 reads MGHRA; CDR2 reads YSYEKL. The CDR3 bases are TGCGCCAGCAGTCTCATGGTTGAGACAACTAATGAAAAACTGTTTTTT. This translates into CASSLMVETTNEKLFF.